This entry is about one T cell receptor (beta chain). Original processing methods: Cell counts per sample came from amplifying reference gene primers. Clones were sequenced by immunoSEQ multiplex PCR, and TCRdb holds only the in-frame ones, with some missing. From that table come the V and J calls and clone size; the DNA was used to work out D and trimming. The data show under 250,000 clones, about 92% seen once. These data come from a study of blood T cell repertoires in COVID-19. About the study: The study drew acute and convalescent COVID-19 samples from the United States, Italy and Spain. T cells, B-cell-depleted T cells, or PBMCs provided the cDNA or gDNA that served as material.

Germline V gene data show CDR1 as SGHAT and CDR2 as FQNNGV. The CDR3 runs 13 residues. The V gene end was trimmed by 6 bases and the J gene end by 9 bases; junction bases not matched to a gene: 6. The sequence came from a man aged 25-40 years with acute or convalescent COVID-19. The sample consisted of peripheral blood. The chain uses TRBV11-2 and TRBJ2-1; 9 nucleotides line up with TRBD1. CDR3 DNA: TGTGCCAGCAGGACAACAGGGGGCACTGAGCAGTTCTTC. This gives the protein CASRTTGGTEQFF.